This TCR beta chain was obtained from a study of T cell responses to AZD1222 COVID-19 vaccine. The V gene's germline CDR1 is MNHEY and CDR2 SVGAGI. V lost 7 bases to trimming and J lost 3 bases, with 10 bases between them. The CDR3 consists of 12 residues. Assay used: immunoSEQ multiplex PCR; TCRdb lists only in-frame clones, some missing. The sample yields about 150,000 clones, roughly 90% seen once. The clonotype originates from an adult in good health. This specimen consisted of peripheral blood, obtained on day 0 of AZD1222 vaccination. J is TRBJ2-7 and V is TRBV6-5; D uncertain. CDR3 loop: CASIFPGYEQYF. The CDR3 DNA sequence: TGTGCCAGCATATTCCCGGGCTACGAGCAGTACTTC.